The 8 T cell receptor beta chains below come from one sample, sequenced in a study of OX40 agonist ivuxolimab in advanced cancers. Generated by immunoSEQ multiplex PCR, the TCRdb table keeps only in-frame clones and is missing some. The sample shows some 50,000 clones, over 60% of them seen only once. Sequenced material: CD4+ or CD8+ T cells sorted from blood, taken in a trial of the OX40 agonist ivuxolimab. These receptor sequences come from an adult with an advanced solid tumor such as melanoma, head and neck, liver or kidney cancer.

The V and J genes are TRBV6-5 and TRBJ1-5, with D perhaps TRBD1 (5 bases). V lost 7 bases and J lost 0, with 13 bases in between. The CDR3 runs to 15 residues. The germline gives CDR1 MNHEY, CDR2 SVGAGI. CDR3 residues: CASTGPGNSNQPQHF. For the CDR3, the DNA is TGTGCCAGCACAGGGCCAGGCAATAGCAATCAGCCCCAGCATTTT.

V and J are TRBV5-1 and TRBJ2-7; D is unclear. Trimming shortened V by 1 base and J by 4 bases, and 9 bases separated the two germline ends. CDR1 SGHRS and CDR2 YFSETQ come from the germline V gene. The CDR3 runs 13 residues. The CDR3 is CASSLSESYEQYF. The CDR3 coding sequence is TGCGCCAGCAGCTTGAGTGAGTCTTACGAGCAGTACTTC.

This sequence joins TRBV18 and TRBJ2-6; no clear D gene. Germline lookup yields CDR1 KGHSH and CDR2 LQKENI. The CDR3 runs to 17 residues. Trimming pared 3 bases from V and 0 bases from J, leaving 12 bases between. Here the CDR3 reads CASSPIDGYSGANVLTF. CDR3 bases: TGTGCCAGCTCACCGATCGACGGTTACTCTGGGGCCAACGTCCTGACTTTC.

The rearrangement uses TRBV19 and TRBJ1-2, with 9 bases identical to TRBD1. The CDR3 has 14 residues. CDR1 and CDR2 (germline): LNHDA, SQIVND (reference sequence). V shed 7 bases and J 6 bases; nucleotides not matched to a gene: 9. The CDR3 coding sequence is TGTGCCAGTACCCCGACAGGACAGGGGCATGGCTACACCTTC. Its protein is CASTPTGQGHGYTF.

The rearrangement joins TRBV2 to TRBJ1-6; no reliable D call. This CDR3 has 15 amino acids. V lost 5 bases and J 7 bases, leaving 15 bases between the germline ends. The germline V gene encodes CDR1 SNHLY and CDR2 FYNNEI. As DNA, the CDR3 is TGTGCCAGCAGTCCTCGGGTAGGGTGGAATTCACCCCTCCACTTT. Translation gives CASSPRVGWNSPLHF.

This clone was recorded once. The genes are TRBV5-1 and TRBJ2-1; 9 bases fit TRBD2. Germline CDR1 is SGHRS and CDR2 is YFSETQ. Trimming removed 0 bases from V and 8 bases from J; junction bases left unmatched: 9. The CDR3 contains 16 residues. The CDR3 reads CASSLAASGIFDEQFF. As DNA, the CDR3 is TGCGCCAGCAGCTTGGCCGCTAGCGGGATTTTCGATGAGCAGTTCTTC.

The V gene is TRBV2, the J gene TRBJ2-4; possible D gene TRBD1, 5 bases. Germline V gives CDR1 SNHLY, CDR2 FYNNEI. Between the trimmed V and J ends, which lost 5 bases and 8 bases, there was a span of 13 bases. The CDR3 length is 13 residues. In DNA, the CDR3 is TGTGCCAGCAGTAGGACAAGGGTGGACATTCAGTACTTC. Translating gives CASSRTRVDIQYF.

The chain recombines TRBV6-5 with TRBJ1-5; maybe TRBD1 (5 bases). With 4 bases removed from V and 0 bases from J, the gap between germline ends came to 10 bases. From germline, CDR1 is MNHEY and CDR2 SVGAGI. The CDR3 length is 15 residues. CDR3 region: CASSLGGYSNQPQHF. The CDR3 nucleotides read TGTGCCAGCAGTTTGGGGGGATATAGCAATCAGCCCCAGCATTTT.